This passage covers 31 T cell receptor beta chains from one sample sequenced in a study of OX40 agonist ivuxolimab in advanced cancers. Repertoires were generated with immunoSEQ multiplex PCR, while TCRdb's copy carries only in-frame clones and drops some. The sample has 50,000 to 65,000 clones, over 80% seen once; the top ten hold under 2%. The input for sequencing was CD4+ or CD8+ T cells sorted from blood, taken in a trial of the OX40 agonist ivuxolimab. The receptors shown here come from an adult with an advanced solid tumor such as melanoma, head and neck, liver or kidney cancer.

This clone was picked up a small number of times. CDR3 coding DNA: TGTGCCAGCTCACACATTACAGGGGACGGAGGCGCTTTCTTT. It yields the protein CASSHITGDGGAFF. The chain carries TRBV18 and TRBJ1-1, with 7 bases identical to TRBD1. Germline loops: CDR1 KGHSH, CDR2 LQKENI. V shed 4 bases and J 11 bases; nucleotides not matched to a gene: 13. CDR3 length: 14 residues.

The chain recombines TRBV4-1 with TRBJ1-5; tentative D call: TRBD1 (5 bases). Germline V CDR1 and CDR2: MGHRA, YSYEKL. The CDR3 sequence is 13 residues long. Trimming took 1 base from V and 7 from J, leaving 8 bases between them. The DNA for the CDR3 is TGCGCCAGCAGCCAAGGACAGAGGCAGCCCCAGCATTTT. Its translation is CASSQGQRQPQHF.

This chain links TRBV28 with TRBJ1-6; D uncertain. The CDR3 covers 18 residues. Germline V lookup: CDR1 MDHEN, CDR2 SYDVKM. The V end lost 4 bases, the J end lost 0 bases, and 16 bases lay between the germline ends. In nucleotides, the CDR3 is TGTGCCAGCAGTTATGAGGGTGGGTCCAGCTCCTATAATTCACCCCTCCACTTT. It encodes CASSYEGGSSSYNSPLHF. The whole variable domain, filled in from reference TRBV28 and TRBJ1-6, reads DVKVTQSSRYLVKRTGEKVFLECVQDMDHENMFWYRQDPGLGLRLIYFSYDVKMKEKGDIPEGYSVSREKKERFSLILESASTNQTSMYLCASSYEGGSSSYNSPLHFGNGTRLTVT.

The chain carries TRBV5-1 and TRBJ2-2; D may be TRBD1 (5 bases). In germline, CDR1 is SGHRS, CDR2 YFSETQ. The ends were cut back, 3 bases at V and 2 bases at J, with 8 bases in the middle. This CDR3 spans 14 amino acids. CDR3 sequence reads: CASSSGSNTGELFF. The CDR3 DNA reads as TGCGCCAGCAGCTCAGGGTCCAACACCGGGGAGCTGTTTTTT.

A single count supports this clone. CDR3 residues: CASSPPSGRRNEQFF. CDR3 nucleotide sequence: TGTGCCAGCAGTCCCCCTAGCGGGAGGAGGAATGAGCAGTTCTTC. The chain links TRBV6-5 to TRBJ2-1; 11 nucleotides agree with TRBD2. The CDR3 is made up of 15 amino acids. From germline, CDR1 is MNHEY and CDR2 SVGAGI. Losses at the gene ends were 5 bases for V and 7 bases for J; bases not matched to a gene: 7.

This clone was seen a few times. The V gene is TRBV9, the J gene TRBJ1-1, with no clear D. The ends were cut back, 3 bases at V and 1 base at J, with 10 bases in the middle. Germline V CDR1 and CDR2: SGDLS, YYNGEE. The CDR3 is 14 amino acids. DNA of the CDR3: TGTGCCAGCAGCGGACACCGTCAGAACACTGAAGCTTTCTTT. Protein product: CASSGHRQNTEAFF.

This clone was counted once. V gene TRBV5-1 combines with J gene TRBJ1-4; D gene ambiguous. Germline-derived CDR1 and CDR2 are SGHRS and YFSETQ. This CDR3 has 13 residues. The V end was cut by 2 bases, the J end by 7 bases, with 9 bases between. The CDR3 sequence is CASSFGVSEKLFF. CDR3 coding DNA: TGCGCCAGCAGCTTCGGGGTTAGTGAAAAACTGTTTTTT.

The chain joins TRBV5-1 to TRBJ1-1; TRBD1 agrees at 8 bases. V trimming: 3 bases; J trimming: 1 base; junction bases outside the gene matches: 8. This CDR3 comprises 16 residues. Germline CDR1 and CDR2: SGHRS and YFSETQ. The DNA for the CDR3 is TGCGCCAGCAGCTATGGACAGGGTGGTGCGAACACTGAAGCTTTCTTT. The encoded protein is CASSYGQGGANTEAFF.

The chain employs TRBV4-3 and TRBJ2-6; 8 bases line up with TRBD1. J was trimmed by 0 bases and V by 4 bases; bases with no gene match: 8. CDR1 LGHNA and CDR2 YSLEER come from the germline V gene. The CDR3 has 18 residues. CDR3 in DNA: TGCGCCAGCAGCCGAGCCGGGACAGGAATCTCTGGGGCCAACGTCCTGACTTTC. It is translated as CASSRAGTGISGANVLTF.

A few counts support this clone. V usage is TRBV9 and J usage is TRBJ1-5, with unresolved D. There are 15 residues in the CDR3. V dropped 3 bases and J dropped 4 bases, with 14 bases sitting between them. CDR1 and CDR2 from the germline V gene are SGDLS and YYNGEE. The CDR3 bases are TGTGCCAGCAGCGCACTCCCGGGAGTGAATCAGCCCCAGCATTTT. This encodes CASSALPGVNQPQHF.

The chain joins TRBV28 to TRBJ1-1, with a tentative D call TRBD1 (6 bases). Germline-derived CDR1 and CDR2 are MDHEN and SYDVKM. V dropped 6 bases and J dropped 6 bases, with 11 bases sitting between them. The CDR3 consists of 12 residues. CDR3 nucleotides: TGTGCCAGCAGAGGACAGCTCGCTGAAGCTTTCTTT. Translating gives CASRGQLAEAFF.

This chain uses TRBV5-5 with TRBJ1-6, with 7 positions matching TRBD1. The germline V gene has CDR1 SGHKS and CDR2 YYEKEE (reference sequence). The V gene end was trimmed by 1 base and the J gene end by 13 bases; junction bases not matched to a gene: 14. This CDR3 spans 16 amino acids. CDR3 sequence (DNA): TGTGCCAGCAGCTTGTTTTTCGGGTCAGGGGGATCGCCCCTCCACTTT. Encoded protein: CASSLFFGSGGSPLHF.

V and J are TRBV7-2 and TRBJ1-1, with D unresolved. V lost 0 bases, J lost 6 bases, and 11 bases lay in between. Per the germline V gene, CDR1 is SGHTA and CDR2 is FQGNSA. The CDR3 sequence is 14 residues long. This CDR3 is CASSLARKIPEAFF. The CDR3 nucleotides are TGTGCCAGCAGCTTAGCGAGAAAAATCCCTGAAGCTTTCTTT.

V gene TRBV5-8 combines with J gene TRBJ2-7; D ambiguous. The CDR3 consists of 12 residues. Germline V lookup: CDR1 SGHTS, CDR2 YDEGEE. The V end lost 4 bases, the J end lost 8 bases, and 13 bases lay between the germline ends. CDR3 sequence: CASSGPDRKQYF. The CDR3 DNA sequence: TGTGCCAGCAGCGGCCCTGATAGAAAGCAGTACTTC.

The chain recombines TRBV7-8 with TRBJ2-7, with a weak D call TRBD2 (6 bases). V dropped 3 bases and J dropped 0 bases, with 30 bases sitting between them. Germline assignment: CDR1 SGHVS and CDR2 FQNEAQ. This CDR3 contains 21 residues. The CDR3 nucleotides are TGTGCCAGCAGCTTCTACAGCGTAGGGGACTTCGTGTCCCCGAGCTCCTACGAGCAGTACTTC. This encodes CASSFYSVGDFVSPSSYEQYF.

The chain is built from TRBV5-1 and TRBJ2-7, with 8 bases matching TRBD2. The CDR3 spans 15 residues. V gave up 2 bases and J gave up 5 bases; unmatched junction bases: 9. Germline assignment: CDR1 SGHRS and CDR2 YFSETQ. The CDR3 DNA sequence: TGCGCCAGCAGCTTTAGCGGGGTGTCCGGCGACGAGCAGTACGTC. It codes for CASSFSGVSGDEQYV.

The rearrangement joins TRBV19 to TRBJ1-2; D remains ambiguous. This CDR3 comprises 14 residues. V was trimmed by 1 base and J by 2 bases, leaving 8 bases between them. CDR1 and CDR2 (germline): LNHDA, SQIVND (reference sequence). Written as DNA, the CDR3 is TGTGCCAGTAGTATAGCTACGGGAAACTATGGCTACACCTTC. Protein sequence: CASSIATGNYGYTF.

The chain combines TRBV11-2 with TRBJ1-3; maybe TRBD1 (6 bases). V was pared by 1 base and J by 4 bases, with 11 bases between. The CDR3 length is 15 residues. Germline lookup yields CDR1 SGHAT and CDR2 FQNNGV. DNA of the CDR3: TGTGCCAGCAGCTTAGTGCCGGGGGGCGGAAACACCATATATTTT. Its translation is CASSLVPGGGNTIYF.

This sequence joins TRBV5-1 and TRBJ1-2; 7 positions agree with TRBD1. The germline V gene encodes CDR1 SGHRS and CDR2 YFSETQ. Trimming cost V 2 bases and J 5 bases; bases outside gene matches: 21. This CDR3 is 19 amino acids long. Here the CDR3 DNA reads TGCGCCAGCAGCTTAATGATGGTGGGGAGAACCGGGACAGATTATGGCTACACCTTC. Its protein product is CASSLMMVGRTGTDYGYTF.

The chain has TRBV5-1 and TRBJ2-1, with a weak D call TRBD1 (5 bases). The germline CDR1 and CDR2 sequences are SGHRS and YFSETQ. Between the trimmed V and J ends, which lost 2 bases and 0 bases, there was a span of 12 bases. The CDR3 is 16 amino acids. CDR3 sequence reads: CASSFFRGSSYNEQFF. For the CDR3, the DNA is TGCGCCAGCAGCTTTTTTAGGGGAAGCTCCTACAATGAGCAGTTCTTC.

This chain links TRBV19 with TRBJ2-3; the D call may be TRBD1 or TRBD2 (5 bases each). Trimming stripped 0 bases from V and 0 bases from J, with 19 bases between. CDR1 is LNHDA and CDR2 is SQIVND in the germline V gene (reference sequence). This CDR3 spans 19 amino acids. Here the CDR3 DNA reads TGTGCCAGTAGTATAGAAACCAGTTTAGTCGGGGCTAGCACAGATACGCAGTATTTT. Encoded protein: CASSIETSLVGASTDTQYF.

In DNA, the CDR3 is TGCGCCAGCAGGCGTGAAGCACTAGCGGGAGACAATGAGCAGTTCTTC. It encodes CASRREALAGDNEQFF. The chain employs TRBV10-2 and TRBJ2-1; 11 nucleotides align to TRBD2. The CDR3 extends over 16 amino acids. Trimming cost V 6 bases and J 5 bases; bases outside gene matches: 9. CDR1 is WSHSY and CDR2 is SAAADI in the germline V gene.

This chain links TRBV18 with TRBJ2-7; 10 bases align to TRBD1. This CDR3 is 17 amino acids long. V dropped 3 bases and J dropped 2; count of bases not matched to a gene: 10. The germline V gene has CDR1 KGHSH and CDR2 LQKENI. The CDR3 loop is CASSPSSGTGVPYEQYF. The CDR3 DNA is TGTGCCAGCTCACCTTCCTCCGGGACAGGGGTGCCCTACGAGCAGTACTTC.

The chain uses TRBV6-5 and TRBJ2-5, with TRBD2 matching over 8 bases. The CDR3 loop spans 14 amino acids. V was pared by 5 bases and J by 1 base, with 3 bases of the junction left unmatched. Germline V lookup: CDR1 MNHEY, CDR2 SVGAGI. The CDR3 DNA is TGTGCCAGCAGTGCCGGGGGGGCCCAAGAGACCCAGTACTTC. Its translation: CASSAGGAQETQYF.

The chain joins TRBV2 to TRBJ1-4; D unclear. From germline, CDR1 is SNHLY and CDR2 FYNNEI. This CDR3 spans 13 amino acids. Trimming removed 8 bases at V and 5 bases at J, with 12 bases between. The CDR3 DNA follows: TGTGCCAGCCATAGGGTGGGGAATGAAAAACTGTTTTTT. As protein: CASHRVGNEKLFF. The full variable domain, completed using reference TRBV2 and TRBJ1-4, is EPEVTQTPSHQVTQMGQEVILRCVPISNHLYFYWYRQILGQKVEFLVSFYNNEISEKSEIFDDQFSVERPDGSNFTLKIRSTKLEDSAMYFCASHRVGNEKLFFGSGTQLSVL.

This clone came up a few times. This chain joins TRBV6-5 and TRBJ1-1; maybe TRBD1 (6 bases). The CDR3 is 14 residues long. V was pared by 4 bases and J by 0 bases, with 9 bases between. Germline V gene lookup returns CDR1 MNHEY and CDR2 SVGAGI. The chain's CDR3 is CASSSQGLNTEAFF. For the CDR3, the DNA is TGTGCCAGCAGTTCACAGGGTTTGAACACTGAAGCTTTCTTT.

This chain links TRBV21-1 with TRBJ1-6. TRBV21-1 is assigned pseudogene status. This CDR3 has 15 amino acids. CDR3 nucleotide sequence: TGTGCCAGCAGCTCCCACGGGGCGGGAAATTCACCCCTCCACTTT. It yields the protein CASSSHGAGNSPLHF.

This clone was counted between two and nine times. This sequence joins TRBV4-3 and TRBJ2-7; TRBD2 is a possible D gene (5 bases). This CDR3 region has 15 residues. Trimming stripped 0 bases from V and 5 bases from J, with 14 bases between. Germline CDR1 and CDR2: LGHNA and YSLEER. CDR3 in DNA: TGCGCCAGCAGCCAAGAGCGCCGGAGAGGGAACGAGCAGTACTTC. Protein product: CASSQERRRGNEQYF.

V and J are TRBV6-1 and TRBJ1-1; a weak D match, TRBD1 (6 bases). The CDR3 sequence is 13 residues long. V lost 6 bases and J lost 8, with 16 bases in between. Germline values: CDR1 MNHNS, CDR2 SASEGT. The CDR3 loop reads CASSNRGAIEAFF. In DNA, the CDR3 is TGTGCCAGCAGCAATCGGGGGGCAATCGAAGCTTTCTTT.

The chain has TRBV6-1 and TRBJ1-4; 9 bases are shared with TRBD1. This CDR3 comprises 15 residues. Germline lookup yields CDR1 MNHNS and CDR2 SASEGT. Germline trimming cut 5 bases from V and 5 bases from J; bases unmatched to any gene: 6. The CDR3, as DNA: TGTGCCAGCAGTTCCCAGACAGGGGGAAATGAAAAACTGTTTTTT. Its translation: CASSSQTGGNEKLFF.

This sequence joins TRBV4-3 and TRBJ1-2, with TRBD1 matching 7 bases. With 3 bases clipped from V and 8 bases from J, the junction kept 15 bases outside the gene matches. Germline CDR1 is LGHNA and CDR2 is YSLEER. There are 16 residues in the CDR3. The CDR3 DNA reads TGCGCCAGCAGCCAGTGGCCGACAGGGCTGCCGGACGGCTACACCTTC. Translating it yields CASSQWPTGLPDGYTF.